This T cell receptor beta chain was obtained from a study of blood T cell repertoires in COVID-19. Whole-study context: T cells, B-cell-depleted T cells, or PBMCs provided the cDNA or gDNA that served as material.

Germline lookup yields CDR1 SEHNR and CDR2 FQNEAQ (reference sequence). The CDR3 runs to 17 residues. Trimming cost V 5 bases and J 4 bases, with 22 bases left between them. In the authors' methods: Scientists estimated how many nucleated cells there were by amplifying reference gene primers. The table came from immunoSEQ multiplex PCR; TCRdb's copy has only in-frame clones and leaves some out. V and J calls and clone size are copied from that table; D and trimming were computed from the DNA. The sample has about 210,000 clones; 88% are singletons. Ages ranged from about 18 to 89 years, with residence in about 23 US areas. Participant-reported clinical history was the basis for cohort assignment.

Material for sequencing was PBMCs or T cells enriched from blood (not recorded which). J is TRBJ2-3 and V is TRBV7-9; D is perhaps TRBD2 (6 bases). This receptor was obtained from a middle-aged woman with acute COVID-19. The CDR3 bases are TGTGCCAGCAGCCGGACCTTGGGCGCGGGAACCCCAGATACGCAGTATTTT. It encodes CASSRTLGAGTPDTQYF.